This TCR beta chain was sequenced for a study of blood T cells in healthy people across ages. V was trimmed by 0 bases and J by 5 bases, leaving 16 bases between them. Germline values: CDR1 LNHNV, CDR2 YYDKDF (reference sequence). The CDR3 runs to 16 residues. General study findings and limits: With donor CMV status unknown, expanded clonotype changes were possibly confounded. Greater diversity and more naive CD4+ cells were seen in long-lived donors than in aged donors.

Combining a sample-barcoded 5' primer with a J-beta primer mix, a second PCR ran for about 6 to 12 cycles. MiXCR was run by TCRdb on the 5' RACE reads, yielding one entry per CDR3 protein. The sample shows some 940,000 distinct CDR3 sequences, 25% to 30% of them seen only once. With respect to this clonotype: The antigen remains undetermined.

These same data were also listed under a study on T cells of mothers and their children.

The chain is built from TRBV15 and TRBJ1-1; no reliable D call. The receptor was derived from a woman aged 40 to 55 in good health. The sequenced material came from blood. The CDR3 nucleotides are TGTGCCACCAGCAGAGATAAGCTAACGATAGGAACTGAAGCTTTCTTT. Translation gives CATSRDKLTIGTEAFF.